The T cell receptor beta chain described here comes from a study of blood T cell repertoires in COVID-19. Study information: Italy, Spain and the United States were the sources of the convalescent and acute COVID-19 samples.

Germline V lookup: CDR1 SGHTA, CDR2 FQGTGA. The CDR3 runs to 13 residues. Trimming pared 2 bases from V and 4 bases from J, leaving 8 bases between. Clones were read by immunoSEQ multiplex PCR, and TCRdb kept only the in-frame ones, dropping some. The profile shows 250,000 to 300,000 clones, around nine tenths of them singletons. Researchers sorted participants into cohorts using their self-reported clinical history. The sample comprised PBMCs or T cells enriched from blood (not recorded which). The rearrangement joins TRBV7-3 to TRBJ1-1; D call uncertain. This clonotype originated in a woman aged 40-49 years who had recovered from COVID-19. Written as DNA, the CDR3 is TGTGCCAGCAGCTTAGGAGGTTCCACTGAAGCTTTCTTT. Residues: CASSLGGSTEAFF.